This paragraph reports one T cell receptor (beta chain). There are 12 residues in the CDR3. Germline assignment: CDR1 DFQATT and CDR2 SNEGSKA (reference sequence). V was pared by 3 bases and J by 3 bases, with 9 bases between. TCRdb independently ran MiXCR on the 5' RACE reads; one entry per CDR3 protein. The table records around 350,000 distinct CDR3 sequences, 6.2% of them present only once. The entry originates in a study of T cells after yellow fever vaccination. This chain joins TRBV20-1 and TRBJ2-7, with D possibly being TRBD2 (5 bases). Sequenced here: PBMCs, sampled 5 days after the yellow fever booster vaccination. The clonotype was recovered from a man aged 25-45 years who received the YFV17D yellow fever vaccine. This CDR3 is CSASGNLYEQYF. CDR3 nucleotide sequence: TGCAGTGCTAGCGGGAACCTCTACGAGCAGTACTTC.